This section outlines one T cell receptor (beta chain) sequence together with its context. This CDR3 is built from 15 residues. In germline, CDR1 is SGHRS, CDR2 YFSETQ. The V end lost 0 bases, the J end lost 2 bases, and 11 bases lay between the germline ends. Clones were read by immunoSEQ multiplex PCR, and TCRdb kept only the in-frame ones, dropping some. The sample lists 220,000 or so clones; roughly 89% were seen once. These data are taken from a study of blood T cell repertoires in COVID-19. The V and J genes are TRBV5-1 and TRBJ1-2; TRBD1 is a possible D gene (6 bases). The clonotype was recovered from a man aged 25 to 45 who had been exposed to COVID-19. Sequencing was done on a sample of PBMCs or T cells enriched from blood (not recorded which). The CDR3 spells CASSLGGQRNYGYTF. The DNA of the CDR3 is TGCGCCAGCAGCTTGGGTGGACAGCGGAACTATGGCTACACCTTC.